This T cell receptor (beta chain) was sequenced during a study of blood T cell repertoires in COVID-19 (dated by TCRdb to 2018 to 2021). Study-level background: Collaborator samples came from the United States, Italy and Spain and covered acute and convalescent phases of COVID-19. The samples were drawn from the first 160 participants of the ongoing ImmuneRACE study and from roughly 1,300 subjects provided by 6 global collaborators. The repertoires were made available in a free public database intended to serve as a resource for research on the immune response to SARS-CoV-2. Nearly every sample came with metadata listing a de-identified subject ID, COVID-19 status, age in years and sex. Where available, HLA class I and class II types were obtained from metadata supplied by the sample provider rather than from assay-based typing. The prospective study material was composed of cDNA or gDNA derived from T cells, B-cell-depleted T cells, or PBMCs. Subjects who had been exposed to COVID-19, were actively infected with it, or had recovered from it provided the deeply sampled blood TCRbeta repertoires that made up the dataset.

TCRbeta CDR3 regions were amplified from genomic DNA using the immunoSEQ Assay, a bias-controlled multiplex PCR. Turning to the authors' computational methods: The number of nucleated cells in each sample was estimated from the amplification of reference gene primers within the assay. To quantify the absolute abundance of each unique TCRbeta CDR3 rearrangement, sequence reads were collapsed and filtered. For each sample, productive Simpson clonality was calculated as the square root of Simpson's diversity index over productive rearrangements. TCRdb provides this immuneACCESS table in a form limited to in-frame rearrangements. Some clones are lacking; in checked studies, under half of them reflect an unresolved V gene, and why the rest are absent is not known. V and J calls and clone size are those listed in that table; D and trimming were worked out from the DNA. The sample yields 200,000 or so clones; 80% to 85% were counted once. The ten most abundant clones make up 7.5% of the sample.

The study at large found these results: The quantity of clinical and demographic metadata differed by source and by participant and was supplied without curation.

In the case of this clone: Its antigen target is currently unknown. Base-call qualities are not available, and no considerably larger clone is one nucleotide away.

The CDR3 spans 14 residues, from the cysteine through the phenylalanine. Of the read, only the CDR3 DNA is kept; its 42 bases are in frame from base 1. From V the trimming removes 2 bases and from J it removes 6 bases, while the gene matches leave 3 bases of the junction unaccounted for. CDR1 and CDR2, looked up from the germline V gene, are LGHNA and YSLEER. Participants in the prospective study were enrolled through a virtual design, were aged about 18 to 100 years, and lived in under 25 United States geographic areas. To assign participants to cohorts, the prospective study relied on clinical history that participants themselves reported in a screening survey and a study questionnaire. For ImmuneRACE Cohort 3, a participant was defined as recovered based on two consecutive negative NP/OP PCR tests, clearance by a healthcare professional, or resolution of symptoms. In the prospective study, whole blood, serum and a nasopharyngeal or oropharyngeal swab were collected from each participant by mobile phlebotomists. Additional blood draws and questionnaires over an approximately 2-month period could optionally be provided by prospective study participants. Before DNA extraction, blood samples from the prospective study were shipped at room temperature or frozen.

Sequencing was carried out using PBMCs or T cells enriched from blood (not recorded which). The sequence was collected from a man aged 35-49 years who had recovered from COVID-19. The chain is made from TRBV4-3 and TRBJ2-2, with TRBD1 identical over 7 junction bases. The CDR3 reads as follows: CASSQQTGAGELFF. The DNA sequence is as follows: TGCGCCAGCAGCCAACAAACAGGGGCCGGGGAGCTGTTTTTT.